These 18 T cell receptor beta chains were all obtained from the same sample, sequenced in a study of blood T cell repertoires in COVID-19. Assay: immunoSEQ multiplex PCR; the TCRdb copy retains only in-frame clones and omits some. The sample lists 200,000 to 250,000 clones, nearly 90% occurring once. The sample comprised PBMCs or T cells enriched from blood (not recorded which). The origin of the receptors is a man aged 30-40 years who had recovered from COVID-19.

The chain's CDR3 is CSASAGLGQETQYF. DNA for the CDR3: TGCAGTGCTAGTGCGGGACTGGGCCAAGAGACCCAGTACTTC. V is TRBV20-1 and J is TRBJ2-5, with D possibly matching TRBD2 (6 bases). The length of the CDR3 is 14 residues. The germline gives CDR1 DFQATT, CDR2 SNEGSKA (reference sequence). The germline V and J ends were trimmed by 3 bases and 1 base, with 12 bases remaining between them.

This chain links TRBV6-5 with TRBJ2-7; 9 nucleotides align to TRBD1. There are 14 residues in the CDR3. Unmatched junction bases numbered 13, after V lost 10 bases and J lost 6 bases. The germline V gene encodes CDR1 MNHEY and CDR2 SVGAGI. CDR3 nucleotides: TGTGCCACTAACCCCGGGACAGGGTGGGGCGAGCAGTACTTC. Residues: CATNPGTGWGEQYF.

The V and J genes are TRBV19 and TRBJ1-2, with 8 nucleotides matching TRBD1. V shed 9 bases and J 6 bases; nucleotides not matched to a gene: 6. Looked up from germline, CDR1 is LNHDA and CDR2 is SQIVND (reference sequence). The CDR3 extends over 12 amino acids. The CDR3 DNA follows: TGTGCCAGCCGCGACAGGGGAGATGGCTACACCTTC. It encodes CASRDRGDGYTF.

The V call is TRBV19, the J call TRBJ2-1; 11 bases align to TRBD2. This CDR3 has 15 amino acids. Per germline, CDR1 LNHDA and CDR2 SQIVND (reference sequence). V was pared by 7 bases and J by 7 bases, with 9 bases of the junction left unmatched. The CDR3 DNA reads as TGTGCCAGTACCTATCTAGCGGGAGGATGGAATGAGCAGTTCTTC. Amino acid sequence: CASTYLAGGWNEQFF.

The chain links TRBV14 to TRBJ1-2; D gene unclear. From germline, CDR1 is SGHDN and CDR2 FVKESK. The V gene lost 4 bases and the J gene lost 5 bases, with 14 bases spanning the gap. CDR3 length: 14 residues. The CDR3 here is CASSPGPGTYGYTF. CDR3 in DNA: TGTGCCAGCAGCCCCGGGCCGGGAACTTATGGCTACACCTTC.

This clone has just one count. In DNA form, the CDR3 reads TGTGCCAGCCGACAGGTGAGGTATGAGCAGTTCTTC. Protein product: CASRQVRYEQFF. The V call is TRBV2, the J call TRBJ2-1; possible D gene TRBD1, 6 bases. From germline, CDR1 is SNHLY and CDR2 FYNNEI. The CDR3 is made up of 12 amino acids. The V gene lost 8 bases and the J gene lost 8 bases, with 13 bases spanning the gap.

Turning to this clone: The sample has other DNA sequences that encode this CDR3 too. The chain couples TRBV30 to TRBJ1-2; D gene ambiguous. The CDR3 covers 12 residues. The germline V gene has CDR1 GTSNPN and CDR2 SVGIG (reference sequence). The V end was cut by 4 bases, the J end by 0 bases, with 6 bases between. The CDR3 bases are TGTGCCTGGAACCGGGCTAACTATGGCTACACCTTC. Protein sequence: CAWNRANYGYTF.

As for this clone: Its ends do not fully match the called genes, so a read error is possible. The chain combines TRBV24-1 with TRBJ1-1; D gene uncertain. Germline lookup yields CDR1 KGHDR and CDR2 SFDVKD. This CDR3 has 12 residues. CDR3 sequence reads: CAVERVKGSIGF. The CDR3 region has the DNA TGTGCCGTTGAGAGGGTCAAAGGTTCGATCGGCTTT.

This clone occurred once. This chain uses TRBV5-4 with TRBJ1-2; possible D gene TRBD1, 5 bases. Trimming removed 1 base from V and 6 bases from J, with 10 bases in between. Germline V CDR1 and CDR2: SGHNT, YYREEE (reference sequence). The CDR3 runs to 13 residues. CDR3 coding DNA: TGTGCCAGCAGCTTGTGGGGCGCCGATGGCTACACCTTC. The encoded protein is CASSLWGADGYTF.

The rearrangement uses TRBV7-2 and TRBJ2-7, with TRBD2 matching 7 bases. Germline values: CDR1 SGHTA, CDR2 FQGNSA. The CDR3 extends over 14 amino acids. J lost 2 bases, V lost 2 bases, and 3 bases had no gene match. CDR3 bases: TGTGCCAGCAGCTTAAGTGGGGGGGCCTACGAGCAGTACTTC. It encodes CASSLSGGAYEQYF.

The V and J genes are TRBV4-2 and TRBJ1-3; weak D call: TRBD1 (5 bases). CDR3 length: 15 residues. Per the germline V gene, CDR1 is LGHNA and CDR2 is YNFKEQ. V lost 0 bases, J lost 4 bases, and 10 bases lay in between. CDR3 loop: CASSQDRGRGNTIYF. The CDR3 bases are TGTGCCAGCAGCCAAGATCGGGGGAGGGGAAACACCATATATTTT.

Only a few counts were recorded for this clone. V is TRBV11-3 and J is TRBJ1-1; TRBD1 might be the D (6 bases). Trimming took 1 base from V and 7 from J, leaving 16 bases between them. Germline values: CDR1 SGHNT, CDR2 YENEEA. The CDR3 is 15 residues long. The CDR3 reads CASSLGFGQGYEAFF. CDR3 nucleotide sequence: TGTGCCAGCAGCTTAGGTTTTGGGCAGGGGTATGAAGCTTTCTTT.

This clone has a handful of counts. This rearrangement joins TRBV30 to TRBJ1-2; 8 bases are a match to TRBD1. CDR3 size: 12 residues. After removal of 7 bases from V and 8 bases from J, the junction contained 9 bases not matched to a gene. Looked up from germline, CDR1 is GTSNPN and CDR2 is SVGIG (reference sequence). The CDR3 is CASDRTGIGYTF. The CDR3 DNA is TGTGCCTCGGATCGGACAGGGATCGGCTACACCTTC. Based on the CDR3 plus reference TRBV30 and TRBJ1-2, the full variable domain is SQTIHQWPATLVQPVGSPLSLECTVEGTSNPNLYWYRQAAGRGLQLLFYSVGIGQISSEVPQNLSASRPQDRQFILSSKKLLLSDSGFYLCASDRTGIGYTFGSGTRLTVV.

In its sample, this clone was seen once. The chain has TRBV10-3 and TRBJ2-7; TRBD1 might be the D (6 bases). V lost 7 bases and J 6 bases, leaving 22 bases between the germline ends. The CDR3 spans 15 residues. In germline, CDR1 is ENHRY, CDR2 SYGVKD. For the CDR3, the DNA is TGTGCCATCACCGAGACCCGGGACAAAACGGGCGAGCAGTACTTC. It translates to CAITETRDKTGEQYF.

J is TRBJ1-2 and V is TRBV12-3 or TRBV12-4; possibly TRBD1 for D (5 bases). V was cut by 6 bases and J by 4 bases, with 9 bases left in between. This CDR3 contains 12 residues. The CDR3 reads CASRAGPYGYTF. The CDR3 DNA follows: TGTGCCAGCAGGGCAGGGCCCTATGGCTACACCTTC.

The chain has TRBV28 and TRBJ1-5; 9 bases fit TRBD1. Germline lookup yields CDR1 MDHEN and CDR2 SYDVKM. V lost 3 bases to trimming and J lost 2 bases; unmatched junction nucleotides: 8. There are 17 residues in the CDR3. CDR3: CASSLSGTGKGNQPQHF. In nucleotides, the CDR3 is TGTGCCAGCAGTTTGTCCGGGACAGGGAAGGGCAATCAGCCCCAGCATTTT.

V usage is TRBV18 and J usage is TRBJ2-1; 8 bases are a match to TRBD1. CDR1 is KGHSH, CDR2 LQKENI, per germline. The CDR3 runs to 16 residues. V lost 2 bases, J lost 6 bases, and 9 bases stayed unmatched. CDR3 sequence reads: CASSPRLTGEGNEQFF. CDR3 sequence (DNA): TGTGCCAGCTCACCAAGGTTGACAGGGGAAGGCAATGAGCAGTTCTTC. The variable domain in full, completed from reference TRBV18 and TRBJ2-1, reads NAGVMQNPRHLVRRRGQEARLRCSPMKGHSHVYWYRQLPEEGLKFMVYLQKENIIDESGMPKERFSAEFPKEGPSILRIQQVVRGDSAAYFCASSPRLTGEGNEQFFGPGTRLTVL.

The CDR3 nucleotides are TGTGCCAGCAGCTTCGACACCCCGAACACCGGGGAGCTGTTTTTT. Its protein is CASSFDTPNTGELFF. This chain links TRBV7-8 with TRBJ2-2; no definite D call. V shed 3 bases and J shed 0 bases, with 8 bases lying between them. The CDR3 runs 15 residues. CDR1 and CDR2 (germline): SGHVS, FQNEAQ.